This is a list of T cell receptor beta chains from one sample in a study of molecular identifiers for immune sequencing clone quantification. TCRdb reanalysed the PCR reads using MiXCR and keeps one entry per CDR3 protein. The sample holds over 600,000 distinct CDR3 sequences, roughly 21% seen once. The sample comprised naive CD8+ T cells from blood, with Jurkat cell RNA spiked in. The receptor set was obtained from a human donor in good health. Some libraries in this study had Jurkat cell RNA spiked in. The CDR3 runs from the conserved cysteine through the conserved F or W. The order of the fields is J gene, clone size, CDR3 length, V gene, D gene, CDR3 DNA, CDR3 protein. The D gene is left open where the match is weak. The size field is filled for only some rows; it gives once, few, many or a size class.

TRBJ2-2 | . | 15 | TRBV20-1 | . | TGCAGTGCTAATGATAAGGGGTCGAACACCGGGGAGCTGTTTTTT | CSANDKGSNTGELFF
TRBJ2-5 | few | 14 | TRBV25-1 | . | TGTGCCAGCAGGGGTGTGGGGTATGGAGAGACCCAGTACTTC | CASRGVGYGETQYF
TRBJ1-1 | many | 17 | TRBV12-3/TRBV12-4 | TRBD1 | TGTGCCAGCAACTCAAATCGGACAGGGGTTTTACTTACTGAAGCTTTCTTT | CASNSNRTGVLLTEAFF
TRBJ2-7 | many | 14 | TRBV29-1 | TRBD1 | TGCAGCGTCGGGGGGAGGACAGGGGGCGACGAGCAGTACTTC | CSVGGRTGGDEQYF
TRBJ2-7 | many | 15 | TRBV20-1 | . | TGCAGTGCCCATAGGGACCTGGGGTTATCCTACGAGCAGTACTTC | CSAHRDLGLSYEQYF
TRBJ1-1 | . | 13 | TRBV6-2/TRBV6-3 | . | TGTGCCAGCAGTGCGGGACTCTGGCCTGAAGCTTTCTTT | CASSAGLWPEAFF
TRBJ2-7 | . | 15 | TRBV21-1 | . | TGTGCCAGCAGCAAAGAGGGACTAGCCAAATACGAGCAGTACTTC | CASSKEGLAKYEQYF
TRBJ2-1 | . | 14 | TRBV2 | . | TGTGCCAGCAGTGAAGCGCGGGGCTACAATGAGCAGTTCTTC | CASSEARGYNEQFF
TRBJ2-7 | few | 14 | TRBV4-3 | TRBD1 | TGCGCCAGCAGCCTCGGGACAGATCTCTACGAGCAGTACTTC | CASSLGTDLYEQYF
TRBJ1-4 | . | 16 | TRBV7-9 | TRBD1 | TGTGCCAGCACCCTGACAGGGTATGGTACTAATGAAAAACTGTTTTTT | CASTLTGYGTNEKLFF
TRBJ2-1 | . | 14 | TRBV11-3 | . | TGTGCCAGCAGCTTTTCGAGTAGGGCATTCGAGCAGTTCTTC | CASSFSSRAFEQFF
TRBJ1-2 | few | 12 | TRBV2 | . | TGTGCCAGCAGTGACGAAAACAGGAGCTACACCTTC | CASSDENRSYTF
TRBJ2-7 | few | 13 | TRBV30 | TRBD1 | TGTGCCTGGATTGGGACAGGGCCCTACGAGCAGTACTTC | CAWIGTGPYEQYF
TRBJ2-5 | many | 15 | TRBV7-9 | TRBD2 | TGTGCCAGCAGCAGACTAGCGGGAGGCCAAGAGACCCAGTACTTC | CASSRLAGGQETQYF
TRBJ2-5 | few | 15 | TRBV20-1 | TRBD1 | TGCAGTGCCAAACTGACAGGGGAGGACGGAGAGACCCAGTACTTC | CSAKLTGEDGETQYF
TRBJ1-5 | many | 14 | TRBV19 | . | TGTGCCAGTAGTATAGGGGCAGGGAATCAGCCCCAGCATTTT | CASSIGAGNQPQHF
TRBJ2-7 | . | 16 | TRBV3-1 | . | TGTGCCAGCAGGGCCTCAGGGAGCTCCTGGGGCTACGAGCAGTACTTC | CASRASGSSWGYEQYF
TRBJ1-1 | few | 14 | TRBV5-1 | . | TGCGCCAGCAGCTACCGGACATTACGGACTGAAGCTCTCTTT | CASSYRTLRTEALF
TRBJ2-7 | . | 13 | TRBV7-6 | . | TGTGCCAGCAGCCCCAGCAGGTATTACGAGCAGTACTTC | CASSPSRYYEQYF
TRBJ2-2 | few | 14 | TRBV7-9 | TRBD2 | TGTGCCAGCAGCTATAGCGGGAGGCCCGGGGAGCTGTTTTTT | CASSYSGRPGELFF
TRBJ2-3 | many | 15 | TRBV18 | TRBD2 | TGTGCCAGCACCACTAGCGGGAGTCGCACAGATACGCAGTATTTT | CASTTSGSRTDTQYF
TRBJ2-6 | many | 19 | TRBV12-3/TRBV12-4 | . | TGTGCCAGCAGTTTCTTATCTCTTGCAGCCCCCTCTGGGGCCAACGTCCTGACTTTC | CASSFLSLAAPSGANVLTF
TRBJ1-5 | many | 15 | TRBV19 | . | TGTGCCAGTAGTATATTTCAGTATAGCAATCAGCCCCAGCATTTT | CASSIFQYSNQPQHF
TRBJ2-1 | many | 14 | TRBV30 | . | TGTGCCTGGGCCGACGGACGCTCCTACAATGAGCAGTTCTTC | CAWADGRSYNEQFF
TRBJ2-7 | . | 15 | TRBV4-3 | TRBD2 | TGCGCCAGCAGCCGAGACACTAGCGGTGCCTACGAGCACTACTTC | CASSRDTSGAYEHYF
TRBJ1-3 | many | 15 | TRBV28 | . | TGTGCCAGCAGCACTTTAAGGTCCTCTGGAAACACCATATATTTT | CASSTLRSSGNTIYF
TRBJ2-1 | . | 17 | TRBV12-3/TRBV12-4 | TRBD1 | TGTGCCAGCAGCGACACGTTTACCGGGACAGGGGCTTATGAGCGGTTCTTC | CASSDTFTGTGAYERFF
TRBJ2-2 | many | 16 | TRBV3-2 | . | TGTGCCAGCAGGACTAGCGGGCTATCGAACACCGGGGAGCTGTTTTTT | CASRTSGLSNTGELFF
TRBJ2-2 | many | 16 | TRBV6-1 | . | TGTGCCAGCATTAACTCGGGCGCAGGGTATCACGGGGAGCTGTTTTTT | CASINSGAGYHGELFF
TRBJ2-1 | . | 19 | TRBV27 | TRBD2 | TGTGCCAGCAGTCCCCAAATCGGGACTAGCGGGGGTCCCTACAATGAGCAGTTCTTC | CASSPQIGTSGGPYNEQFF
TRBJ2-5 | . | 15 | TRBV3-1 | TRBD1 | TGTGCCAGCAGAAATAACAGGGGACCCCAAGAGGCCCAGTACTTC | CASRNNRGPQEAQYF
TRBJ2-7 | once | 14 | TRBV7-6 | . | TGTGCCAGCAGCTTAGGGGGTGGGACCTGGGAGCAGTACTTC | CASSLGGGTWEQYF
TRBJ2-3 | . | 14 | TRBV12-3/TRBV12-4 | . | TGTGCCAGCAGTCTGGACTACAGCACAGATACGCAGTATTTT | CASSLDYSTDTQYF
TRBJ1-2 | many | 13 | TRBV30 | . | TGTGCCTGGAGTACGTATTTTAACTATGGCTACACCTTC | CAWSTYFNYGYTF
TRBJ2-7 | many | 15 | TRBV7-9 | TRBD2 | TGTGCCAGCAGCCCACCGGCTAGCGGGAGCTACGAGCAGTACTTC | CASSPPASGSYEQYF
TRBJ2-7 | . | 14 | TRBV27 | TRBD1 | TGTGCCAGCAGCAAAAGGGACAGCGTCTACGAGCAGTACTTC | CASSKRDSVYEQYF
TRBJ2-7 | many | 14 | TRBV7-2 | . | TGTGCCAGCAGCTTAGTTGAGGACACCTACGAGCAGTACTTC | CASSLVEDTYEQYF
TRBJ1-4 | many | 14 | TRBV12-3/TRBV12-4 | . | TGTGCCAGCAGCAAACAGGTCGGCGGGGAAAAACTGTTTTTT | CASSKQVGGEKLFF
TRBJ2-7 | many | 16 | TRBV20-1 | TRBD2 | TGCAGTGCTAGAGCCCCTCTAGCGGGGAGCCTCTACGAGCAGTACTTC | CSARAPLAGSLYEQYF
TRBJ2-3 | many | 16 | TRBV15 | TRBD2 | TGTGCCACCAGCAGAGATTTAGGGACTACCACAGATACGCAGTATTTT | CATSRDLGTTTDTQYF
TRBJ2-7 | . | 14 | TRBV3-1 | . | TGTGCCAGCAGCCCCATCCAGGGATCCTACGAGCAGTACTTC | CASSPIQGSYEQYF